This TCR beta chain is from a study of T-cell memory formation after mild COVID-19. Study-level information: TCR clusters largely stayed donor specific.

The CDR3 sequence is 16 residues long. V was clipped by 1 base and J by 4 bases, with 16 bases between them. The V gene's germline CDR1 is SGDLS and CDR2 YYNGEE. TCRdb analysed the 5' RACE reads with MiXCR anew, one entry per CDR3 protein. The data contain roughly 550,000 distinct CDR3 sequences, just over 20% of them seen just once; the ten biggest clones take up roughly an eighth. The sample taken for sequencing was PBMCs or a T cell subset sorted from them (not recorded which). V gene TRBV9 combines with J gene TRBJ2-3; TRBD1 or TRBD2 may be the D gene (6 bases each). The receptor was derived from an adult woman who had mild COVID-19 (a few samples of this study predate the infection). Cell type and time point are not known. CDR3 amino acids: CASSVFPGEVADTQYF. Written as DNA, the CDR3 is TGTGCCAGCAGCGTATTCCCAGGGGAGGTTGCAGATACGCAGTATTTT.